A selection of T cell receptor beta chains follows, all from one sample in a study of blood T cell repertoires in COVID-19. The table came from immunoSEQ multiplex PCR; TCRdb's copy has only in-frame clones and leaves some out. The sample has tens of thousands of clones, 65% to 85% seen once. The specimen was peripheral blood. The receptor set was obtained from an elderly man with active or convalescent COVID-19. Each CDR3 is given with its conserved first and last residue. The D gene is left open where the match is weak. Clone size appears in some rows only: once, few, many, or a class for an expanded clone.

TRBJ2-3 | NA | TRBV7-3 | TRBD2 | TGTGCCAGCAGCTACTTTCGGGGGGGCACAGATACGCAGTATTTT | CASSYFRGGTDTQYF
TRBJ1-6 | NA | TRBV12-3/TRBV12-4 | NA | TGTGCCAGCAGGATCAAGCAAAATTCACCCCTCCACTTT | CASRIKQNSPLHF
TRBJ1-6 | NA | TRBV4-1 | NA | TGCGCCAGCAGCCAGGGCCAATGGAATTCACCCCTCCACTTT | CASSQGQWNSPLHF
TRBJ2-7 | NA | TRBV6-5 | NA | TGTGCCAGCAGTTACTCGGGGCCCTACGAGCAGTACTTC | CASSYSGPYEQYF
TRBJ1-3 | NA | TRBV5-1 | NA | TGCGCCAGCAGCGACCACAGCTCTGGAAACACCATATATTTT | CASSDHSSGNTIYF
TRBJ1-1 | NA | TRBV27 | TRBD1 | TGTGCCAGCAGTTTAACCCGCGGGACAGGGAGCACTGAAGCTTTCTTT | CASSLTRGTGSTEAFF
TRBJ2-5 | NA | TRBV19 | NA | TGTGCCAGTAGTATACGCAGGGCAGGCGAGACCCAGTACTTC | CASSIRRAGETQYF
TRBJ1-2 | NA | TRBV29-1 | TRBD1 | TGCAGCGCCGGGGGACAGGGGGCAGGCGGCTACACCTTC | CSAGGQGAGGYTF
TRBJ1-1 | once | TRBV18 | NA | TGTGCCAGCTCACCAGAGGGTTCCGGCACTGAAGCTTTCTTT | CASSPEGSGTEAFF
TRBJ1-6 | NA | TRBV5-1 | NA | TGCGCCAGCAGCCTCGACAGGTTAAATTCACCCCTCCACTTT | CASSLDRLNSPLHF
TRBJ2-7 | NA | TRBV18 | TRBD2 | TGTGCCAGCTCACCAGACGGGGGGTCATACGAGCAGTACTTC | CASSPDGGSYEQYF
TRBJ2-7 | NA | TRBV6-2/TRBV6-3 | TRBD2 | TGTGCCAGCAGTTACGGGGCGGGGGGCTACGAGCAGTACTTC | CASSYGAGGYEQYF
TRBJ1-5 | few | TRBV30 | TRBD1 | TGTGCCTGGATGAAAGCGACAGGGGGCTCTAGCAATCAGCCCCAGCATTTT | CAWMKATGGSSNQPQHF
TRBJ1-1 | NA | TRBV12-3/TRBV12-4 | TRBD1 | TGTGCCAGCAGCGGGACAGGGGCTGTTAAAGCTTTCTTT | CASSGTGAVKAFF
TRBJ1-4 | NA | TRBV4-1 | TRBD1 | TGCGCCAGCAGCCATGTGGGGACAGGGAATGAAAAACTGTTTTTT | CASSHVGTGNEKLFF
TRBJ1-5 | NA | TRBV3-1/TRBV3-2 | TRBD1 | TGTGCCAGCAGCCCCTCGGACAGGGGCGGCAATCAGCCCCAGCATTTT | CASSPSDRGGNQPQHF
TRBJ1-5 | NA | TRBV4-1 | NA | TGCGCCAGCAGCCAAGAATTAGCGTCCACGGGGGGGATGCCCCAGCATTTT | CASSQELASTGGMPQHF
TRBJ2-7 | NA | TRBV5-1 | NA | TGCGCCAGCAGCTCGCCTAGCGTAGGGAACTACGAGCAGTACTTC | CASSSPSVGNYEQYF
TRBJ1-1 | few | TRBV6-5 | NA | TGTGCCAGCGTGGGGGCCGCTGAAGCTTTCTTT | CASVGAAEAFF
TRBJ1-4 | NA | TRBV25-1 | NA | TGTGCCAGCAGTGAATCGGACAGCGCTAATGAAAAACTGTTTTTT | CASSESDSANEKLFF
TRBJ2-2 | NA | TRBV7-6 | TRBD2 | TGTGCCAGCAGCTTAGCGGGAGGGCCCAACACCGGGGAGCTGTTTTTT | CASSLAGGPNTGELFF
TRBJ1-1 | NA | TRBV7-2 | NA | TGTGCCAGCAGCTTAGAGCCCACAGGTTTGAACACTGAAGCTTTCTTT | CASSLEPTGLNTEAFF
TRBJ2-1 | NA | TRBV12-5 | TRBD2 | TGTGCTAGTGGGACAGAGCGGGAGGGCCTCAGCTCCTACAATGAGCAGTTCTTC | CASGTEREGLSSYNEQFF
TRBJ2-1 | NA | TRBV2 | TRBD2 | TGTGCCAGCAGTGTACTAGCGGGAGGACCCAATGAGCAGTTCTTC | CASSVLAGGPNEQFF
TRBJ2-3 | NA | TRBV15 | TRBD2 | TGTGCCACCAGTCTCAAGCGGGGGACGAGCACAGATACGCAGTATTTT | CATSLKRGTSTDTQYF
TRBJ2-3 | NA | TRBV7-3 | TRBD1 | TGTGCCAGCAGCTCTCCGGGACAGGGGAAAGCAGATACGCAGTATTTT | CASSSPGQGKADTQYF
TRBJ2-7 | NA | TRBV18 | TRBD2 | TGTGCCAGCTCCGGGAGGAGCAGCGGTTATTCCTACGAGCAGTACTTC | CASSGRSSGYSYEQYF
TRBJ2-5 | NA | TRBV28 | NA | TGTGCCAGCAGTTTTGTTAGCCAAGAGACCCAGTACTTC | CASSFVSQETQYF
TRBJ2-7 | few | TRBV7-2 | NA | TGTGCCAGCAGCTTAGTCTCCCACGAGCAGTACTTC | CASSLVSHEQYF
TRBJ2-5 | few | TRBV6-2/TRBV6-3 | NA | TGTGCCAGCAGTTCCCGGACTTATGTCATAAAAGAGACCCAGTACTTC | CASSSRTYVIKETQYF
TRBJ2-7 | NA | TRBV27 | NA | TGTGCCAGCAGTCCCCGGGCCTACAGGGGTCGGATGGAGGGCGAGCAGTACTTC | CASSPRAYRGRMEGEQYF
TRBJ2-2 | few | TRBV7-2 | TRBD2 | TGTGCCAGCAGCTTCGGACTAGCGGGGGGAGCCATCCGGGAGCTGTTTTTT | CASSFGLAGGAIRELFF
TRBJ2-1 | NA | TRBV3-1/TRBV3-2 | NA | TGTGCCAGCAGCCAACCCTGGCAGGGAGGTTTGAATGAGCAGTTCTTC | CASSQPWQGGLNEQFF
TRBJ1-5 | NA | TRBV7-9 | NA | TGTGCCAGCAGCTTGGGCTTGGGCAATCAGCCCCAGCATTTT | CASSLGLGNQPQHF
TRBJ1-5 | NA | TRBV9 | TRBD1 | TGTGCCCGCAGCGTAGCGGGGGGACAGGGGGTGGGTCAGCCCCAGCATTTT | CARSVAGGQGVGQPQHF
TRBJ1-5 | NA | TRBV19 | TRBD1 | TGTGCCAGTAGTACACAGGGGAGGAGCAATCAGCCCCAGCATTTT | CASSTQGRSNQPQHF